The T cell receptor beta chain under discussion was sequenced for a study of blood T cell repertoires in COVID-19 (dated by TCRdb to 2020 to 2022). At the level of the whole study: Samples from collaborators originated in the United States, Italy and Spain and spanned both the acute and convalescent phases of COVID-19. Sample metadata almost always included a de-identified subject ID, COVID-19 status, age in years and sex. Deeply sampled blood TCRbeta repertoires from subjects exposed to, actively infected with, or recovered from COVID-19 were included in the dataset. Where available, HLA class I and class II types were taken from metadata supplied by the sample provider and were not determined by assay-based typing. Samples were obtained from the ongoing ImmuneRACE study (first 160 participants) and from roughly 1,300 subjects provided by 6 global collaborators. A freely available public database, intended as a resource for researchers studying the immune response to SARS-CoV-2, is where the repertoires were released. The material from the prospective study consisted of cDNA or gDNA derived from T cells, B-cell-depleted T cells, or PBMCs.

TCRbeta CDR3 regions were amplified from genomic DNA by means of the immunoSEQ Assay, a bias-controlled multiplex PCR. In the paper's pipeline: Nucleated cell counts per sample were estimated from amplification of reference gene primers within the assay. Sequence reads were collapsed and filtered to measure the absolute abundance of every unique TCRbeta CDR3 rearrangement. For each sample, productive Simpson clonality was calculated by taking the square root of Simpson's diversity index across productive rearrangements. Not all clones reach the TCRdb copy of this immuneACCESS table, which keeps in-frame sequences only. Checked studies attribute under half of the gap to unresolved V genes and leave the rest unexplained. The D gene and trimming were derived from the DNA, and the V and J assignments and clone size from that table. This sample holds about 16,000 clones; about nine tenths were observed only once. The ten largest make up roughly 12% of the sample.

What the research found in general, with its limitations: The quantity of clinical and demographic metadata differed by source and by participant and was supplied without curation.

Of note for this clone: It lacks a known antigen. No much larger clone is present one base from it, and per-base qualities are unavailable.

From its cysteine to its phenylalanine, the CDR3 spans 15 amino acids. Kept here is only the CDR3 DNA, which spans 45 bases and is read in frame from base 1. CDR1 and CDR2, per the germline V gene, are SGHRS and YFSETQ. After removal of 0 bases from V and 5 bases from J, the junction retains 4 bases not matched to a gene. Each collaborating institution followed its own protocols to collect whole blood in K2EDTA tubes. For TCRbeta analysis, collaborators shipped samples as frozen whole blood, isolated PBMCs, or DNA extracted from either of those sample types. The receptor's source is a human donor in a cohort sampled during active COVID-19. The receptor chain draws on TRBV5-1 and TRBJ2-1; 8 bases in the middle match TRBD1. The sample taken for sequencing was peripheral blood. The CDR3 protein is CASSLGDRLHNEQFF. The nucleotide sequence is TGCGCCAGCAGCTTGGGGGACAGGCTACACAATGAGCAGTTCTTC.